The rows below give T cell receptor beta chains drawn from one sample of a study of persistence of HIV-infected CD4 T cells. No cognate antigen is known for these TCRs. The assay was immunoSEQ multiplex PCR, and TCRdb's table has in-frame clones only and misses some. The sample lists some 49,000 clones, about nine tenths occurring once. The sample in question was CD4+ T cells sorted from PBMCs after 18-hour stimulation, obtained from a patient who received antiretroviral therapy. The receptor set was obtained from an adult woman with HIV who was CMV-seropositive. The CDR3 runs from the conserved cysteine through the conserved F or W. A D gene is named only where the DNA matches it firmly. Size tells how often a clone was seen (once, few, many) or the class of an expanded clone, and some rows leave it out.

abundance	v_gene	d_gene	j_gene	CDR3aa	CDR3nt
-	TRBV11-3	-	TRBJ2-7	CASSSRDQGYEQYF	TGTGCCAGCAGTTCTCGGGACCAGGGCTACGAGCAGTACTTC
once	TRBV12-5	-	TRBJ1-3	CASGLDRKNTIYF	TGTGCTAGTGGTTTGGACAGGAAGAACACCATATATTTT
-	TRBV12-5	-	TRBJ2-6	CASGFPPGGPLLSGANVLTF	TGTGCTAGTGGTTTCCCTCCCGGGGGCCCCTTACTCTCTGGGGCCAACGTCCTGACTTTC
-	TRBV10-3	-	TRBJ1-4	CAISRGDRRGNEKLFF	TGTGCCATCAGCCGCGGTGACAGGAGGGGTAATGAAAAACTGTTTTTT
-	TRBV3-1/TRBV3-2	-	TRBJ2-3	CASSQDMTAGADTQYF	TGTGCCAGCAGCCAAGATATGACAGCCGGCGCAGATACGCAGTATTTT
once	TRBV10-3	TRBD1	TRBJ2-7	CAISEFRDRGYEQYF	TGTGCCATCAGTGAGTTCCGGGACAGGGGCTACGAGCAGTACTTC
-	TRBV5-1	TRBD1	TRBJ1-6	CASNLDTGGGSPLHF	TGCGCCAGCAACTTGGATACAGGGGGCGGTTCACCCCTCCACTTT
-	TRBV5-1	TRBD1	TRBJ2-7	CASSSWDRGNEQYF	TGCGCCAGCAGCTCATGGGACAGGGGTAACGAGCAGTACTTC
-	TRBV24-1	TRBD1	TRBJ1-2	CATSETGTAPGYTF	TGTGCCACCAGTGAGACCGGGACAGCCCCAGGCTACACCTTC
-	TRBV5-1	TRBD1	TRBJ1-4	CASSSGQGDEKLFF	TGCGCCAGCAGCTCCGGACAGGGGGATGAAAAACTGTTTTTT
-	TRBV5-1	TRBD1	TRBJ1-2	CASSLQGASYGYTF	TGCGCCAGCAGCTTACAGGGGGCTAGCTATGGCTACACCTTC
-	TRBV19	-	TRBJ2-2	CASSIVAGRNTGELFF	TGTGCCAGTAGTATAGTGGCGGGACGGAACACCGGGGAGCTGTTTTTT
few	TRBV5-4	TRBD2	TRBJ2-5	CASSLGGTSGIPQETQYF	TGTGCCAGCAGCTTGGGAGGGACTAGCGGGATTCCCCAAGAGACCCAGTACTTC
-	TRBV7-6	-	TRBJ1-1	CASSLASQGLTEAFF	TGTGCCAGCAGCTTAGCTTCCCAGGGTCTAACTGAAGCTTTCTTT
-	TRBV28	-	TRBJ1-1	CASSLSEKNTEAFF	TGTGCCAGCAGTTTATCGGAAAAGAACACTGAAGCTTTCTTT
-	TRBV5-4	TRBD2	TRBJ2-5	CASSPPRGGMETQYF	TGTGCCAGCAGCCCCCCCCGGGGGGGGATGGAGACCCAGTACTTC
-	TRBV5-6	-	TRBJ2-2	CASSLPPGELFF	TGTGCCAGCAGCCTGCCTCCCGGGGAGCTGTTTTTT
-	TRBV19	-	TRBJ2-3	CASSQAFGLTDTQYF	TGTGCCAGTAGTCAGGCGTTCGGGTTAACAGATACGCAGTATTTT
-	TRBV13	-	TRBJ2-7	CASSPGRLSYEQYF	TGTGCCAGCAGCCCGGGACGGCTCTCCTACGAGCAGTACTTC
-	TRBV6-5	-	TRBJ1-1	CASSFSWGTEAFF	TGTGCCAGCAGTTTCTCATGGGGGACTGAAGCTTTCTTT
-	TRBV3-1/TRBV3-2	-	TRBJ1-6	CASSQGTSPLHF	TGTGCCAGCAGCCAAGGCACGTCACCCCTCCACTTT
-	TRBV5-1	TRBD2	TRBJ2-3	CASSPAAGGPTDTQYF	TGCGCCAGCAGCCCCGCCGCGGGGGGACCCACAGATACGCAGTATTTT
-	TRBV4-2	-	TRBJ1-1	CASSLQMNTEAFF	TGTGCCAGCAGTCTCCAAATGAACACTGAAGCTTTCTTT
-	TRBV12-5	-	TRBJ1-4	CASGLLPSLSGEKLFF	TGTGCTAGTGGTTTGCTCCCGTCCCTCAGCGGTGAAAAACTGTTTTTT
once	TRBV11-3	-	TRBJ1-5	CASSFGDQPQHF	TGTGCCAGCAGCTTTGGCGATCAGCCCCAGCATTTT
-	TRBV5-4	-	TRBJ2-7	CASSLQGGDSYEQYF	TGTGCCAGCAGCTTGCAGGGGGGTGACTCCTACGAGCAGTACTTC
-	TRBV10-3	-	TRBJ1-5	CAISEGTINQPQHF	TGTGCCATCAGTGAAGGGACCATCAATCAGCCCCAGCATTTT
-	TRBV19	-	TRBJ2-5	CASSIVGYQETQYF	TGTGCCAGTAGTATAGTAGGCTACCAAGAGACCCAGTACTTC
-	TRBV11-1	TRBD1	TRBJ1-2	CASSLAGQGALNYGYTF	TGTGCCAGCAGCTTAGCGGGACAGGGGGCCCTCAACTATGGCTACACCTTC
-	TRBV5-1	-	TRBJ2-3	CASSLEARGTQYF	TGCGCCAGCAGCTTGGAGGCGCGGGGCACGCAGTATTTT
-	TRBV9	-	TRBJ2-1	CASSFRGNEQFF	TGTGCCAGCAGCTTCCGAGGTAATGAGCAGTTCTTC
-	TRBV10-2	TRBD1	TRBJ1-1	CASSETRQGKTEAFF	TGCGCCAGCAGTGAGACTCGACAGGGTAAAACTGAAGCTTTCTTT
-	TRBV30	-	TRBJ1-5	CAWSGGGFRGSNQPQHF	TGTGCCTGGAGTGGTGGTGGGTTTCGAGGGAGCAATCAGCCCCAGCATTTT
-	TRBV9	-	TRBJ1-1	CASSPSQGTNAEAFF	TGTGCCAGCAGCCCTTCACAAGGAACGAACGCTGAAGCTTTCTTT
-	TRBV6-1	TRBD2	TRBJ2-1	CASSDTLRGGSYNEQFF	TGTGCCAGCAGTGATACTCTGCGGGGGGGCTCCTACAATGAGCAGTTCTTC